The 27 T cell receptor beta chains reported below all come from one sample, sequenced in a study of molecular identifiers for immune sequencing clone quantification. TCRdb called the PCR reads again in MiXCR, with one record for every CDR3 protein. The data show about 510,000 distinct CDR3 sequences, 20% to 25% seen once. The sample comprised naive CD8+ T cells from blood, with Jurkat cell RNA spiked in. The subset denotes: FACS-sorted CD8+CD4-CCR7+CD45RA+ naive T cells. All receptors come from a human donor in good health. Some libraries in this study had Jurkat cell RNA spiked in.

This clonotype has a handful of counts. The V call is TRBV11-3, the J call TRBJ2-6, with 9 bases that match TRBD1. Germline values: CDR1 SGHNT, CDR2 YENEEA. This CDR3 region has 16 residues. J was trimmed by 2 bases and V by 5 bases; bases with no gene match: 4. CDR3 bases: TGTGCCAGCAGCCCCCGGACAGGGGCTGGGGCCAACGTCCTGACTTTC. Encoded protein: CASSPRTGAGANVLTF.

There are many counts of this clonotype. The rearrangement links TRBV27 to TRBJ1-5; possibly TRBD1 for D (5 bases). The germline V gene encodes CDR1 MNHEY and CDR2 SMNVEV (reference sequence). V was shortened by 1 base and J by 2 bases, with 6 bases between the two germline ends. The CDR3 covers 14 residues. The CDR3 spells CASSLLGGNQPQHF. The CDR3 DNA reads as TGTGCCAGCAGTTTATTGGGGGGCAATCAGCCCCAGCATTTT.

The J gene is TRBJ2-1, the V gene TRBV4-3, with 8 bases identical to TRBD1. CDR1 and CDR2 from the germline V gene are LGHNA and YSLEER. The length of the CDR3 is 15 residues. With 0 bases clipped from V and 8 bases from J, the junction kept 6 bases outside the gene matches. The CDR3 DNA reads TGCGCCAGCAGCCAAGAGGACAGGGTGGGCGATGAGCAGTTCTTC. It is translated as CASSQEDRVGDEQFF.

Concerning this clonotype itself: A read error may explain this, as a much larger clone is one base away. The chain employs TRBV14 and TRBJ2-6, with no clear D. V lost 4 bases and J 5 bases, leaving 15 bases between the germline ends. CDR1 is SGHDN and CDR2 is FVKESK in the germline V gene. This CDR3 has 16 residues. Here the CDR3 reads CASSPEDDFRANVLTF. DNA for the CDR3: TGTGCCAGCAGCCCAGAGGACGATTTTCGGGCCAACGTCCTGACTTTC.

This rearrangement joins TRBV6-2 or TRBV6-3 to TRBJ2-5, with 7 bases matching TRBD1. Trimming removed 5 bases from V and 1 base from J; junction bases left unmatched: 10. The CDR3 extends over 16 amino acids. In germline, CDR1 is MNHEY, CDR2 SVGEGT. CDR3 nucleotides: TGTGCCAGCAGTCAATGGGCGGACAGGACCCAAGAGACCCAGTACTTC. This translates into CASSQWADRTQETQYF.

This clonotype came up many times. J is TRBJ2-3 and V is TRBV7-9, with TRBD1 as a possible D gene (6 bases). V lost 5 bases, J lost 1 base, and 19 bases lay in between. Germline assignment: CDR1 SEHNR and CDR2 FQNEAQ (reference sequence). The CDR3 contains 17 residues. The DNA of the CDR3 is TGTGCCAGCAGCGTACAACAGGGTCCCATACGCACAGATACGCAGTATTTT. Encoded protein: CASSVQQGPIRTDTQYF.

This clonotype was counted a few times. The rearrangement links TRBV7-3 to TRBJ1-2, with D unclear. Germline V gene sequence: CDR1 SGHTA, CDR2 FQGTGA. The V and J ends lost 0 bases and 0 bases respectively, with 14 bases between them. This CDR3 contains 17 residues. The CDR3 region has the DNA TGTGCCAGCAGCTTAACTGGTCCTGCGGCTACTAACTATGGCTACACCTTC. Translated, it gives CASSLTGPAATNYGYTF.

The gene calls are TRBV3-1 and TRBJ2-7, with D perhaps assigned TRBD1 or TRBD2 (5 bases each). CDR1 and CDR2 from the germline V gene are LGHDT and YNNKEL (reference sequence). The CDR3 runs 12 residues. With 3 bases removed from V and 7 bases from J, the gap between germline ends came to 10 bases. The CDR3 DNA reads as TGTGCCAGCAGCCATTGGGGGTTAGAGCAGTACTTC. Its translation is CASSHWGLEQYF.

This chain uses TRBV30 with TRBJ1-1; D remains ambiguous. Trimming took 0 bases from V and 8 from J, leaving 7 bases between them. CDR1 and CDR2 from the germline V gene are GTSNPN and SVGIG (reference sequence). The CDR3 loop spans 11 amino acids. CDR3 residues: CAWSVLIEAFF. The DNA of the CDR3 is TGTGCCTGGAGTGTATTGATAGAAGCTTTCTTT.

This clonotype was seen at least ten times. The chain employs TRBV12-3 or TRBV12-4 and TRBJ2-5; the D call may be TRBD1 or TRBD2 (5 bases each). CDR3 length: 13 residues. Between the trimmed V and J ends, which lost 6 bases and 4 bases, there was a span of 12 bases. The CDR3 coding sequence is TGTGCCAGCAGCCCGCAGGGACGAGAGACCCAGTACTTC. It is translated as CASSPQGRETQYF.

This clonotype was observed a handful of times. V and J are TRBV7-7 and TRBJ2-1; D may correspond to TRBD1 or TRBD2 (5 bases each). The CDR3 length is 14 residues. V lost 2 bases and J 8 bases, leaving 13 bases between the germline ends. Germline CDR1 is SSHAT and CDR2 is FNYEAQ (reference sequence). The CDR3: CASSLSPGTDEQFF. The CDR3 nucleotides read TGTGCCAGCAGCTTAAGCCCAGGGACCGATGAGCAGTTCTTC.

In this sample, this clonotype turned up a few times. The rearrangement joins TRBV4-1 to TRBJ1-5, with D unresolved. Germline CDR1 and CDR2: MGHRA and YSYEKL. Trimming stripped 0 bases from V and 7 bases from J, with 7 bases between. The CDR3 length is 13 residues. CDR3 sequence: CASSQDTRQPQHF. CDR3 in DNA: TGCGCCAGCAGCCAAGATACTCGCCAGCCCCAGCATTTT.

The gene calls are TRBV14 and TRBJ1-1; D is perhaps TRBD1 (5 bases). Germline V gives CDR1 SGHDN, CDR2 FVKESK. V lost 0 bases and J lost 3, with 11 bases in between. The CDR3 totals 15 residues. CDR3 DNA: TGTGCCAGCAGCCAAGATAACCGGGGGGACACTGAAGCTTTCTTT. Translation gives CASSQDNRGDTEAFF.

The V gene is TRBV5-1, the J gene TRBJ2-7; 8 bases are shared with TRBD1. The CDR3 runs to 16 residues. Germline lookup yields CDR1 SGHRS and CDR2 YFSETQ. V trimming: 0 bases; J trimming: 9 bases; junction bases outside the gene matches: 14. The CDR3 loop is CASSLVSGQEFNGQYF. In DNA, the CDR3 is TGCGCCAGCAGCTTGGTTTCGGGACAGGAGTTCAACGGGCAGTACTTC.

This clonotype was seen at least ten times. This sequence joins TRBV20-1 and TRBJ2-7; maybe TRBD2 (5 bases). V lost 0 bases to trimming and J lost 0 bases, with 12 bases between them. Germline values: CDR1 DFQATT, CDR2 SNEGSKA (reference sequence). The length of the CDR3 is 15 residues. CDR3 bases: TGCAGTGCTAGAGATTTCGAGGGAACCTCCTACGAGCAGTACTTC. It specifies CSARDFEGTSYEQYF.

The chain employs TRBV15 and TRBJ2-7; D may be TRBD1 or TRBD2 (5 bases each). V lost 0 bases to trimming and J lost 2 bases, with 8 bases between them. CDR1 and CDR2 (germline): LNHNV, YYDKDF (reference sequence). The CDR3 sequence is 14 residues long. The CDR3 loop is CATSRDLGAYEQYF. The CDR3 coding sequence is TGTGCCACCAGCAGAGATCTGGGGGCCTACGAGCAGTACTTC.

This clonotype was seen repeatedly, ten times or more. V is TRBV29-1 and J is TRBJ2-2, with D perhaps matching TRBD1 (6 bases). With 1 base removed from V and 4 bases from J, the gap between germline ends came to 10 bases. Germline loops: CDR1 SQVTM, CDR2 ANQGSEA. The CDR3 has 14 residues. The CDR3 is CSVEGGLSTGELFF. As DNA, the CDR3 is TGCAGCGTTGAAGGGGGGCTCTCCACCGGGGAGCTGTTTTTT.

This clonotype was counted between two and nine times. The chain joins TRBV4-2 to TRBJ2-7; possible D gene TRBD1, 5 bases. CDR3 length: 16 residues. V was pared by 1 base and J by 4 bases, with 17 bases between. In germline, CDR1 is LGHNA, CDR2 YNFKEQ. Here the CDR3 DNA reads TGTGCCAGCAGCCAAGTATTATTGGACAACACTTACGAGCAGTACTTC. Protein product: CASSQVLLDNTYEQYF.

On this clonotype itself: A much larger clone differs from this one at a single base, so this may be a read error. The genes are TRBV2 and TRBJ1-1; possible D gene TRBD1, 5 bases. CDR3 length: 13 amino acids. Germline V lookup: CDR1 SNHLY, CDR2 FYNNEI. Trimming cost V 11 bases and J 6 bases, with 19 bases left between them. Written as DNA, the CDR3 is TGTGCCGGCAAAGATACAGGAGGGCCTGAAGCTTTCTTT. Translated: CAGKDTGGPEAFF.

The genes are TRBV29-1 and TRBJ2-3, with 8 nucleotides matching TRBD2. Trimming at V came to 0 bases and at J to 2 bases, leaving 7 bases not matched to a gene. The CDR3 sequence is 16 residues long. Germline V gene data show CDR1 as SQVTM and CDR2 as ANQGSEA. The CDR3 coding sequence is TGCAGCGTTGAAGAGGGAGCGGGGGCAACCACAGATACGCAGTATTTT. Its translation is CSVEEGAGATTDTQYF.

This clonotype was counted at least ten times. The J gene is TRBJ2-2, the V gene TRBV29-1; the D is unclear. The germline gives CDR1 SQVTM, CDR2 ANQGSEA. Trimming took off 5 bases at V and 5 bases at J, with 9 bases between the two ends. CDR3 length: 12 amino acids. The CDR3 DNA follows: TGCAGCGTTTTCGACACTACCGGGGAGCTGTTTTTT. It translates to CSVFDTTGELFF.

This clonotype appeared many times. The chain combines TRBV2 with TRBJ1-1, with D perhaps matching TRBD1 (5 bases). V lost 5 bases and J lost 0, with 19 bases in between. CDR1 is SNHLY and CDR2 is FYNNEI in the germline V gene. CDR3 length equals 17 residues. CDR3 loop: CASSLRAGGAVNTEAFF. The CDR3 region has the DNA TGTGCCAGCAGTTTGAGAGCGGGGGGAGCCGTGAACACTGAAGCTTTCTTT.

CDR3 sequence reads: CASSFGSNYGYTF. In DNA form, the CDR3 reads TGTGCCAGCAGCTTCGGCAGCAACTATGGCTACACCTTC. This chain connects TRBV7-6 to TRBJ1-2; D gene unclear. The CDR3 has 13 amino acids. Germline CDR1 and CDR2: SGHVS and FNYEAQ. V was clipped by 3 bases and J by 2 bases, with 7 bases between them.

Turning to this clonotype: In this CDR3 the conserved last residue, phenylalanine or tryptophan, is missing, so a read error is likely. The chain combines TRBV13 with TRBJ2-5, with TRBD1 as a possible D gene (5 bases). CDR3 length equals 14 residues. Germline V lookup: CDR1 PRHDT, CDR2 FYEKMQ (reference sequence). Between the trimmed V and J ends, which lost 2 bases and 4 bases, there was a span of 11 bases. The CDR3 here is CASSLKPGRETQYL. Here the CDR3 DNA reads TGTGCCAGCAGCTTAAAACCAGGGCGAGAGACCCAGTACCTC.

About this clonotype: This may be a read error, as it is one base from a much larger clone. V and J are TRBV7-6 and TRBJ2-5, with D unclear. Germline CDR1 and CDR2: SGHVS and FNYEAQ. This CDR3 is 15 amino acids long. The CDR3 DNA is TGTGCCAGCAGCTCGATACTGGGTAGCCAAGAGACCCAGTGCTTC. This encodes CASSSILGSQETQCF.

V gene TRBV20-1 combines with J gene TRBJ2-1; a weak D match, TRBD2 (5 bases). From germline, CDR1 is DFQATT and CDR2 SNEGSKA (reference sequence). The germline V and J ends were trimmed by 0 bases and 2 bases, with 14 bases remaining between them. This CDR3 comprises 16 residues. The DNA of the CDR3 is TGCAGTGCTAGAGACAACTCGCGGGTACCCTACAATGAGCAGTTCTTC. Its translation is CSARDNSRVPYNEQFF.

The chain combines TRBV5-3 with TRBJ2-5; D unclear. TRBV5-3 is assigned to the ORF class and has an uncertain function. V lost 2 bases and J lost 1, with 12 bases in between. This CDR3 is 15 amino acids long. CDR3 region: CARSFPARFQETQYF. CDR3 in DNA: TGTGCCAGAAGCTTCCCGGCTCGGTTCCAAGAGACCCAGTACTTC.